This T cell receptor beta chain was profiled in a study of T-cell reconstitution after alpha-beta-depleted transplantation in children. Unique molecular identifiers were built into the TCRbeta library. Each CDR3 protein is one row after TCRdb ran MiXCR on the PCR reads. The repertoire holds over 400,000 distinct CDR3 sequences, about an eighth seen once, with about 5% in the top ten. This CDR3 spans 13 amino acids. V lost 11 bases and J 7 bases, leaving 21 bases between the germline ends. Looked up from germline, CDR1 is SEHNR and CDR2 is FQNEAQ (reference sequence). This clonotype was seen a few times.

The clonotype comes from a human donor who donated a stem cell graft to a child with combined immunodeficiency. The rearrangement joins TRBV7-9 to TRBJ2-7, with D hard to call. Sequenced here: PBMCs from the stem cell graft donor, sampled from the stem cell graft. CDR3 loop: CALRDITFLEQYF. CDR3 bases: TGTGCCTTGAGAGACATCACTTTCTTGGAGCAGTACTTC.